The subject of this entry is one T cell receptor beta chain. Generated by immunoSEQ multiplex PCR, the TCRdb table keeps only in-frame clones and is missing some. The sample contains some 270,000 clones, more than 75% of which appear only once. CDR3 length: 13 residues. The V end was cut by 7 bases, the J end by 0 bases, with 8 bases between. The V gene's germline CDR1 is SGHNT and CDR2 YENEEA. This entry is derived from a study of blood T cell repertoires in COVID-19. The sample comprised peripheral blood. The TCR sequence derives from a man aged 35 to 55 with active or convalescent COVID-19. The chain uses TRBV11-3 and TRBJ2-3; D is ambiguous. The CDR3 protein is CASTRRSTDTQYF. In nucleotides, the CDR3 is TGTGCCAGCACCCGCAGGAGCACAGATACGCAGTATTTT.